What follows are 10 T cell receptor beta chains derived from one specimen sequenced in a study of cytomegalovirus exposure and HLA in healthy donors (dated by TCRdb to about 2017). Libraries came from the immunoSEQ multiplex PCR assay. For the multiplex PCR, a mixture combining 60 forward primers for TCR Vbeta segments and 13 reverse primers for TCR Jbeta segments was used. What TCRdb holds here is the immuneACCESS table cut down to in-frame rearrangements. Part of the clones is not present; checked against another copy, under half of the missing clones reflect an unresolved V gene, and the others are unexplained. The sample table records 90,000 to 100,000 clones; around 70% of these occur just once. Under 2.5% of the sample is in the top ten clones. What was sequenced was PBMCs. Receptors originate from a man in his fifties in good health and CMV-seronegative.

V and J are TRBV19 and TRBJ2-3; weak D call: TRBD2 (6 bases). The germline gives CDR1 LNHDA, CDR2 SQIVND (reference sequence). This CDR3 has 13 residues. The germline V and J ends were trimmed by 1 base and 4 bases, with 6 bases remaining between them. The CDR3 protein is CASSIGGADTQYF. For the CDR3, the DNA is TGTGCCAGTAGTATAGGGGGGGCAGATACGCAGTATTTT.

The chain couples TRBV28 to TRBJ2-3; weak D call: TRBD2 (5 bases). Germline CDR1 and CDR2: MDHEN and SYDVKM. Between the trimmed V and J ends, which lost 11 bases and 4 bases, there was a span of 10 bases. The CDR3 loop spans 11 amino acids. CDR3 loop: CAYRESDTQYF. The DNA for the CDR3 is TGTGCCTACCGGGAATCAGATACGCAGTATTTT.

This clone was seen a handful of times. The chain couples TRBV4-1 to TRBJ1-2, with TRBD1 matching over 7 bases. V was clipped by 4 bases and J by 3 bases; unmatched bases: 8. Germline loops: CDR1 MGHRA, CDR2 YSYEKL. CDR3 length: 15 residues. CDR3 DNA sequence: TGCGCCAGCAGCCTATCGACAGGGATCCACTATGGCTACACCTTC. As protein: CASSLSTGIHYGYTF.

The J gene is TRBJ1-1, the V gene TRBV2; 10 nucleotides match TRBD1. This CDR3 is built from 16 residues. V was clipped by 6 bases and J by 1 base; unmatched bases: 8. CDR1 and CDR2 from the germline V gene are SNHLY and FYNNEI. DNA of the CDR3: TGTGCCAGCAGGAGGACAGGGGGTCGTACGAACACTGAAGCTTTCTTT. Amino acids: CASRRTGGRTNTEAFF.

This clone showed up just once. CDR3 bases: TGCGCCAGCAGTGAACCCGCACGTCTGGGTCGGGGAGAGCAGTTCTTC. Translated: CASSEPARLGRGEQFF. The chain combines TRBV10-1 with TRBJ2-1, with D possibly matching TRBD2 (5 bases). Trimming shortened V by 3 bases and J by 10 bases, and 22 bases separated the two germline ends. The CDR3 length is 16 residues. Germline-derived CDR1 and CDR2 are WNHNN and SYGVQD (reference sequence).

The sample holds a few counts of this clone. V gene TRBV7-3 combines with J gene TRBJ2-1, with 7 bases that match TRBD2. The germline V gene has CDR1 SGHTA and CDR2 FQGTGA. The trim removed 4 bases at V and 0 bases at J, leaving 6 bases unmatched. The CDR3 extends over 16 amino acids. The CDR3 reads CASSSTGTTSYNEQFF. CDR3 nucleotide sequence: TGTGCCAGCAGCTCAACCGGGACTACCTCCTACAATGAGCAGTTCTTC.

The V gene is TRBV30, the J gene TRBJ2-4, with TRBD2 identical over 9 bases. The CDR3 runs to 13 residues. With V trimmed by 2 bases and J by 7 bases, 3 bases remained unmatched. The germline V gene encodes CDR1 GTSNPN and CDR2 SVGIG (reference sequence). For the CDR3, the DNA is TGTGCCTGGAGTACCGGGACTAGCAACATTCAGTACTTC. Translation: CAWSTGTSNIQYF.

The gene calls are TRBV6-4 and TRBJ2-2, with a weak D call TRBD2 (6 bases). Germline V gene data show CDR1 as MRHNA and CDR2 as SNTAGT. The CDR3 loop spans 14 amino acids. The CDR3 protein is CGAFPGVRTGELFF. CDR3 nucleotide sequence: TGTGGTGCGTTTCCGGGAGTACGGACCGGGGAGCTGTTTTTT.

This clone was picked up a small number of times. The chain carries TRBV7-2 and TRBJ1-6; no clear D gene. Germline V CDR1 and CDR2: SGHTA, FQGNSA. Trimming left V 3 bases short and J 11 bases short, with 8 bases between. This CDR3 comprises 12 residues. CDR3 DNA sequence: TGTGCCAGCAGCTTTACCCCAGCACCCCTCCACTTT. Protein: CASSFTPAPLHF. The whole variable domain, filled in from reference TRBV7-2 and TRBJ1-6, reads GAGVSQSPSNKVTEKGKDVELRCDPISGHTALYWYRQSLGQGLEFLIYFQGNSAPDKSGLPSDRFSAERTGGSVSTLTIQRTQQEDSAVYLCASSFTPAPLHFGNGTRLTVT.

J is TRBJ1-2 and V is TRBV11-1; TRBD1 matches at 9 bases. V lost 5 bases to trimming and J lost 7 bases; unmatched junction nucleotides: 17. CDR3 size: 17 residues. Germline V gene sequence: CDR1 SGHAT, CDR2 FQDESV (reference sequence). Here the CDR3 reads CASSLGTGTSSSSGYTF. DNA for the CDR3: TGTGCCAGCAGCCTAGGGACAGGGACCTCGTCCTCTTCTGGCTACACCTTC.